This is a list of T cell receptor beta chains from one sample in a study of neoadjuvant anti-PD-1 for oral cavity cancer. Using immunoSEQ multiplex PCR, the repertoire was profiled, and TCRdb retains in-frame clones only, with some absent. This sample yields 55,000 to 80,000 clones, of which about 90% are seen a single time; around 2.7% belongs to the top ten. The specimen comprised PBMCs, sampled after nivolumab (anti-PD-1) treatment. The receptors shown here come from a person between 40 and 85 years old with oral cavity squamous cell carcinoma. CDR3s include the opening cysteine and the closing phenylalanine or tryptophan. Fields, in order: D gene, clone size, V gene, J gene, CDR3 protein, CDR3 DNA. The D gene is left open where the match is weak. The listing skips clone size in some rows; elsewhere it reads once, few, many or a size class.

D: TRBD2; size: few; V: TRBV10-1; J: TRBJ2-7; CDR3: CASSRRTSGITPYEQYF; DNA: TGCGCCAGCAGCCGCCGGACTAGCGGAATTACCCCCTACGAGCAGTACTTC
D: NA; size: NA; V: TRBV5-1; J: TRBJ1-1; CDR3: CASSAGSGARMNTEAFF; DNA: TGCGCCAGCAGTGCCGGGTCAGGGGCGAGAATGAACACTGAAGCTTTCTTT
D: NA; size: NA; V: TRBV25-1; J: TRBJ1-4; CDR3: CASSDTTRHRDEKLFF; DNA: TGTGCCAGCAGTGATACTACAAGACACAGGGATGAAAAACTGTTTTTT
D: NA; size: NA; V: TRBV19; J: TRBJ2-7; CDR3: CASSGRQHPYEQYF; DNA: TGTGCCAGTAGTGGAAGACAGCACCCCTACGAGCAGTACTTC
D: NA; size: NA; V: TRBV12-5; J: TRBJ2-3; CDR3: CASGLVQNSTDTQYF; DNA: TGTGCTAGTGGTTTGGTACAGAACAGCACAGATACGCAGTATTTT
D: NA; size: NA; V: TRBV19; J: TRBJ1-5; CDR3: CASSLVPRVVSNQPQHF; DNA: TGTGCCAGTAGCCTCGTCCCCCGTGTGGTGAGCAATCAGCCCCAGCATTTT
D: NA; size: NA; V: TRBV6-1; J: TRBJ1-2; CDR3: CASSEYLSFYGYTF; DNA: TGTGCCAGCAGTGAATATCTCAGCTTCTATGGCTACACCTTC
D: NA; size: NA; V: TRBV7-3; J: TRBJ2-1; CDR3: CASSLEARSSYNEQFF; DNA: TGTGCCAGCAGCTTAGAAGCCAGAAGCTCCTACAATGAGCAGTTCTTC
D: NA; size: NA; V: TRBV9; J: TRBJ2-3; CDR3: CASSVDRRARADTQYF; DNA: TGTGCCAGCAGCGTAGATCGAAGGGCGAGGGCAGATACGCAGTATTTT
D: TRBD1; size: NA; V: TRBV19; J: TRBJ2-7; CDR3: CASSPQQGARYEQYF; DNA: TGTGCCAGTAGTCCCCAACAGGGGGCAAGGTACGAGCAGTACTTC
D: NA; size: NA; V: TRBV7-2; J: TRBJ1-1; CDR3: CASSPTFGTEAFF; DNA: TGTGCCAGCAGCCCGACTTTTGGCACTGAAGCTTTCTTT
D: NA; size: NA; V: TRBV6-6; J: TRBJ1-5; CDR3: CASRGFSNQPQHF; DNA: TGTGCCAGCAGGGGGTTTAGCAATCAGCCCCAGCATTTT
D: TRBD1; size: NA; V: TRBV5-1; J: TRBJ1-1; CDR3: CASTQGTGGETEAFF; DNA: TGCGCCAGCACCCAAGGGACAGGGGGCGAAACTGAAGCTTTCTTT
D: NA; size: NA; V: TRBV2; J: TRBJ2-5; CDR3: CASSVPQGTIQETQYF; DNA: TGTGCCAGCAGTGTACCACAGGGGACTATCCAAGAGACCCAGTACTTC
D: NA; size: NA; V: TRBV4-1; J: TRBJ1-3; CDR3: CASSLLDTGYGNTIYF; DNA: TGCGCCAGCAGCCTATTAGACACAGGGTACGGAAACACCATATATTTT
D: NA; size: few; V: TRBV5-1; J: TRBJ1-1; CDR3: CASSSAQRMGEAFF; DNA: TGCGCCAGCAGCTCAGCCCAACGCATGGGGGAAGCTTTCTTT
D: NA; size: NA; V: TRBV9; J: TRBJ1-5; CDR3: CASSAGESYQPQHF; DNA: TGTGCCAGCAGCGCGGGTGAGTCTTATCAGCCCCAGCATTTT
D: TRBD1; size: NA; V: TRBV4-1; J: TRBJ2-1; CDR3: CASSQVPGTGLNEQFF; DNA: TGCGCCAGCAGCCAAGTCCCGGGGACAGGGCTCAATGAGCAGTTCTTC
D: NA; size: NA; V: TRBV30; J: TRBJ1-1; CDR3: CAWRDWDGRFGAEAFF; DNA: TGTGCCTGGAGGGATTGGGACGGCCGCTTTGGGGCTGAAGCTTTCTTT
D: NA; size: once; V: TRBV7-9; J: TRBJ1-2; CDR3: CASSLALGSPSRYGYTF; DNA: TGTGCCAGCAGCTTAGCGCTGGGATCACCCTCGAGGTATGGCTACACCTTC
D: TRBD2; size: NA; V: TRBV5-4; J: TRBJ2-5; CDR3: CASSPQLAGGETQYF; DNA: TGTGCCAGCAGCCCTCAGCTAGCGGGAGGGGAGACCCAGTACTTC
D: NA; size: NA; V: TRBV29-1; J: TRBJ2-1; CDR3: CSVEPLPGTESSYNEQFF; DNA: TGCAGCGTTGAACCACTGCCCGGGACCGAGAGCTCCTACAATGAGCAGTTCTTC
D: NA; size: NA; V: TRBV5-1; J: TRBJ2-3; CDR3: CASSLGGLGDTQYF; DNA: TGCGCCAGCAGCTTGGGCGGGCTGGGAGATACGCAGTATTTT
D: NA; size: NA; V: TRBV9; J: TRBJ2-7; CDR3: CASSVSPYEQYF; DNA: TGTGCCAGCAGCGTATCCCCCTACGAGCAGTACTTC
D: NA; size: NA; V: TRBV7-3; J: TRBJ2-3; CDR3: CASSLLIRTDTQYF; DNA: TGTGCCAGCAGCTTATTAATACGCACAGATACGCAGTATTTT
D: NA; size: NA; V: TRBV12-5; J: TRBJ2-1; CDR3: CASGLVLSGKEGNEQFF; DNA: TGTGCTAGTGGTTTGGTACTTTCGGGGAAGGAGGGAAATGAGCAGTTCTTC
D: TRBD1; size: NA; V: TRBV7-8; J: TRBJ2-1; CDR3: CASSFRTGYNEQFF; DNA: TGTGCCAGCAGCTTCAGGACAGGCTACAATGAGCAGTTCTTC
D: NA; size: NA; V: TRBV30; J: TRBJ2-1; CDR3: CAWSPLAGEQFF; DNA: TGTGCCTGGAGTCCCTTGGCGGGTGAGCAGTTCTTC
D: NA; size: once; V: TRBV5-4; J: TRBJ1-2; CDR3: CASRLQGLNYGYTF; DNA: TGTGCCAGCAGGTTACAGGGACTTAACTATGGCTACACCTTC
D: NA; size: once; V: TRBV4-1; J: TRBJ1-2; CDR3: CASSQVWVMGYTF; DNA: TGCGCCAGCAGCCAAGTTTGGGTCATGGGCTACACCTTC
D: TRBD2; size: NA; V: TRBV4-1; J: TRBJ2-1; CDR3: CASSQASGGGQNEQFF; DNA: TGCGCCAGCAGCCAAGCTAGCGGGGGGGGCCAGAATGAGCAGTTCTTC
D: NA; size: NA; V: TRBV7-9; J: TRBJ2-1; CDR3: CASSSTAGFSYNEQFF; DNA: TGTGCCAGCAGCTCCACGGCCGGATTTAGCTACAATGAGCAGTTCTTC
D: TRBD1; size: NA; V: TRBV11-1; J: TRBJ1-1; CDR3: CASSPQGVTEAFF; DNA: TGTGCCAGCAGCCCCCAGGGGGTCACTGAAGCTTTCTTT
D: TRBD2; size: NA; V: TRBV5-8; J: TRBJ2-1; CDR3: CASSDGTSGRYNEQFF; DNA: TGTGCCAGCAGCGACGGGACTAGCGGGAGGTACAATGAGCAGTTCTTC
D: NA; size: NA; V: TRBV27; J: TRBJ2-4; CDR3: CASSFDGVAKNIQYF; DNA: TGTGCCAGCAGTTTCGATGGGGTTGCCAAAAACATTCAGTACTTC
D: NA; size: NA; V: TRBV7-6; J: TRBJ1-1; CDR3: CASTQGRGTEAFF; DNA: TGTGCCAGCACCCAGGGGAGGGGGACTGAAGCTTTCTTT
D: NA; size: NA; V: TRBV5-8; J: TRBJ2-7; CDR3: CASSLGGLGKQYF; DNA: TGTGCCAGCAGCTTGGGTGGGTTGGGGAAGCAGTACTTC
D: NA; size: NA; V: TRBV9; J: TRBJ2-1; CDR3: CASSAQDWNEQFF; DNA: TGTGCCAGCAGCGCCCAAGATTGGAATGAGCAGTTCTTC
D: NA; size: few; V: TRBV5-5; J: TRBJ1-5; CDR3: CASSWGPGLGNQPQHF; DNA: TGTGCCAGCAGCTGGGGACCCGGGCTTGGCAATCAGCCCCAGCATTTT
D: NA; size: NA; V: TRBV29-1; J: TRBJ1-2; CDR3: CSVNPGGYGYTF; DNA: TGCAGCGTAAATCCGGGGGGCTATGGCTACACCTTC
D: NA; size: NA; V: TRBV19; J: TRBJ1-5; CDR3: CASNDGVSNQPQHF; DNA: TGTGCCAGTAATGACGGCGTTAGCAATCAGCCCCAGCATTTT
D: TRBD1; size: NA; V: TRBV7-9; J: TRBJ2-4; CDR3: CASSLGQLLAKNIQYF; DNA: TGTGCCAGCAGCCTGGGACAGTTACTAGCCAAAAACATTCAGTACTTC
D: TRBD1; size: NA; V: TRBV5-8; J: TRBJ1-4; CDR3: CASSRGDSFLALNEKLFF; DNA: TGTGCCAGCAGCAGAGGGGACAGCTTTTTGGCCCTCAATGAAAAACTGTTTTTT
D: TRBD1; size: NA; V: TRBV5-5; J: TRBJ2-7; CDR3: CASSKRGTGYEQYF; DNA: TGTGCCAGCAGCAAGAGGGGGACAGGCTACGAGCAGTACTTC
D: NA; size: once; V: TRBV6-5; J: TRBJ2-1; CDR3: CASSYSISGVQNEQFF; DNA: TGTGCCAGCAGTTACTCGATTTCTGGGGTTCAAAATGAGCAGTTCTTC
D: NA; size: NA; V: TRBV11-2; J: TRBJ1-1; CDR3: CASSLRGGLSEAFF; DNA: TGTGCCAGCAGCTTAAGGGGCGGTCTGTCTGAAGCTTTCTTT
D: TRBD1; size: NA; V: TRBV6-1; J: TRBJ2-3; CDR3: CASSATGADTQYF; DNA: TGTGCCAGCAGTGCAACAGGGGCAGATACGCAGTATTTT
D: NA; size: NA; V: TRBV4-1; J: TRBJ2-4; CDR3: CASSLQGGTLAKNIQYF; DNA: TGCGCCAGCAGCCTCCAGGGAGGTACTTTAGCCAAAAACATTCAGTACTTC
D: NA; size: NA; V: TRBV4-1; J: TRBJ2-3; CDR3: CASSFRSIMEGALSTDTQYF; DNA: TGCGCCAGCAGTTTTAGGTCAATTATGGAGGGGGCCTTGAGCACAGATACGCAGTATTTT
D: NA; size: once; V: TRBV30; J: TRBJ2-3; CDR3: CAWRGLARTQYF; DNA: TGTGCCTGGAGAGGCCTAGCACGGACGCAGTATTTT
D: TRBD2; size: once; V: TRBV9; J: TRBJ2-1; CDR3: CASSVASGGLSRQFF; DNA: TGTGCCAGCAGCGTAGCCAGCGGGGGGCTCTCGCGACAGTTCTTC
D: NA; size: NA; V: TRBV4-1; J: TRBJ2-7; CDR3: CASSRGPPRDEQYF; DNA: TGCGCCAGCAGCCGAGGTCCCCCGAGGGACGAGCAGTACTTC
D: TRBD1; size: NA; V: TRBV28; J: TRBJ2-7; CDR3: CASSKSGGVNEQYF; DNA: TGTGCCAGCAGTAAGTCAGGGGGTGTTAACGAGCAGTACTTC
D: NA; size: few; V: TRBV6-4; J: TRBJ2-6; CDR3: CASSDGGSGANVLTF; DNA: TGTGCCAGCAGTGACGGGGGTTCTGGGGCCAACGTCCTGACTTTC
D: TRBD1; size: NA; V: TRBV19; J: TRBJ2-1; CDR3: CASSKTGTGGYNEQFF; DNA: TGTGCCAGTAGTAAAACCGGGACAGGGGGCTACAATGAGCAGTTCTTC